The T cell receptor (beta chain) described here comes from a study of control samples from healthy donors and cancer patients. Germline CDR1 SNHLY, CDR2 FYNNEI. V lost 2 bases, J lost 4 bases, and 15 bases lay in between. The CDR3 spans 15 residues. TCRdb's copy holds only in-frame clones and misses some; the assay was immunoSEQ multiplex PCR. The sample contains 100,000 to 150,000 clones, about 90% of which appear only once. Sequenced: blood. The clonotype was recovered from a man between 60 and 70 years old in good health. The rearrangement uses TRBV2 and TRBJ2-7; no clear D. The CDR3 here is CASSEPPRQGYEQYF. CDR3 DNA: TGTGCCAGCAGTGAACCCCCCCGTCAAGGTTACGAGCAGTACTTC.